This TCR beta chain was sequenced during a study of T cell repertoires in cytomegalovirus infection. As concerns this clonotype: Its antigen is still unknown.

J lost 0 bases, V lost 3 bases, and 6 bases had no gene match. The CDR3 runs to 16 residues. Germline V lookup: CDR1 LNHDA, CDR2 SQIVND (reference sequence). A single record per CDR3 protein comes from TCRdb applying MiXCR to the reads. The sample yields 400,000 or so distinct CDR3 sequences, about a sixth seen once. Study-wide findings and caveats: Dominating the ex vivo response were HLA-C-restricted CMV-specific TCR beta clonotypes.

This TCR was sampled from a human donor in good health (CMV status not recorded). Some clones in this sample may be carry-over from other donors' samples. The source material was PBMCs. The rearrangement uses TRBV19 and TRBJ2-7; 9 nucleotides line up with TRBD2. In DNA, the CDR3 is TGTGCCAGTAGTATCCGAGCGGGAGGTAGCTCCTACGAGCAGTACGTC. Translation gives CASSIRAGGSSYEQYV.